The 28 T cell receptor beta chains below all came from one sample that was sequenced in a study of CD8 T cells in ankylosing spondylitis (dated by TCRdb to 2016 to 2017). General findings and caveats noted by the study authors: A TCR beta motif of about eight highly homologous amino acid variants appeared characteristic of blood from ankylosing spondylitis patients.

Libraries were prepared through 5' RACE. The instrument given in TCRdb is Illumina HiSeq 2500. The public reads were quality trimmed at Q25 with fastp and then assembled into clones with MiXCR by TCRdb, keeping productive beta chains. Every CDR3 protein is listed once, alongside the most common genes and DNA of its rows. The sample data list about 340,000 distinct CDR3 sequences, and around 8% of these were observed just once. The ten largest clones add up to more than 12% of the sample. Their antigen targets remain unknown. Sequenced: blood, either unsorted or a sorted T cell fraction (not recorded which). These receptor sequences come from a male donor with ankylosing spondylitis.

This clonotype was counted between two and nine times. The rearrangement links TRBV25-1 to TRBJ1-1; D is perhaps TRBD1 (5 bases). There are 19 residues in the CDR3. Trimming cost V 4 bases and J 0 bases, with 24 bases left between them. From germline, CDR1 is MGHDK and CDR2 SYGVNS. CDR3 region: CASSGETGGDLLMNTEAFF. Written as DNA, the CDR3 is TGTGCCAGCAGTGGGGAGACGGGAGGGGACCTACTAATGAACACTGAAGCTTTCTTT.

The gene calls are TRBV6-2 or TRBV6-3 and TRBJ2-1; D perhaps matches TRBD1 (7 bases). The CDR3 is 19 amino acids. Looked up from germline, CDR1 is MNHEY and CDR2 is SVGEGT. Trimming shortened V by 0 bases and J by 7 bases, and 25 bases separated the two germline ends. CDR3 nucleotide sequence: TGTGCCAGCAGTTACTCGGTACAAACAGGGGATCGAGGGAGGAATGAGCAGTTCTTC. Protein product: CASSYSVQTGDRGRNEQFF.

This clonotype was recorded many times. V and J are TRBV25-1 and TRBJ1-4; no firm D call. The germline V and J ends were trimmed by 9 bases and 0 bases, with 11 bases remaining between them. Germline V gives CDR1 MGHDK, CDR2 SYGVNS. CDR3 size: 14 residues. This CDR3 reads CASRDTATNEKLFF. The CDR3 DNA sequence: TGTGCCAGTAGAGACACTGCAACTAATGAAAAACTGTTTTTT.

This clonotype was recorded a few times. This rearrangement joins TRBV5-5 to TRBJ2-2; TRBD1 is a possible D gene (6 bases). Between the trimmed V and J ends, which lost 0 bases and 5 bases, there was a span of 17 bases. The CDR3 is made up of 17 amino acids. The germline CDR1 and CDR2 sequences are SGHKS and YYEKEE (reference sequence). Here the CDR3 DNA reads TGTGCCAGCAGCTTGGTGCTTGGGGGCGACAGTACCGGGGAGCTGTTTTTT. Its translation is CASSLVLGGDSTGELFF.

J is TRBJ2-5 and V is TRBV18; no firm D call. Between the trimmed V and J ends, which lost 1 base and 7 bases, there was a span of 7 bases. The germline CDR1 and CDR2 sequences are KGHSH and LQKENI. The CDR3 loop spans 12 amino acids. CDR3 bases: TGTGCCAGCTCACCACAGGGCACGACCCAGTACTTC. It translates to CASSPQGTTQYF.

The chain employs TRBV28 and TRBJ2-6; weak D call: TRBD2 (5 bases). CDR3 length: 17 residues. The germline gives CDR1 MDHEN, CDR2 SYDVKM. The V and J ends lost 5 bases and 0 bases respectively, with 14 bases between them. In nucleotides, the CDR3 is TGTGCCAGCAGTGAGCGGACCCCAAGCTCTGGGGCCAACGTCCTGACTTTC. This sequence encodes CASSERTPSSGANVLTF. The full variable domain, rest sourced from reference TRBV28 and TRBJ2-6, is DVKVTQSSRYLVKRTGEKVFLECVQDMDHENMFWYRQDPGLGLRLIYFSYDVKMKEKGDIPEGYSVSREKKERFSLILESASTNQTSMYLCASSERTPSSGANVLTFGAGSRLTVL.

V and J are TRBV29-1 and TRBJ2-7; 9 nucleotides align to TRBD1. The V gene's germline CDR1 is SQVTM and CDR2 ANQGSEA. The V gene end was trimmed by 5 bases and the J gene end by 3 bases; junction bases not matched to a gene: 5. CDR3 length equals 13 residues. CDR3 region: CSVKPTGGYEQYF. The DNA of the CDR3 is TGCAGCGTTAAACCGACAGGGGGCTACGAGCAGTACTTC.

This clonotype was counted many times. V gene TRBV28 combines with J gene TRBJ1-2; unclear D gene. Trimming removed 7 bases from V and 1 base from J, with 10 bases in between. Germline-derived CDR1 and CDR2 are MDHEN and SYDVKM. The CDR3 loop spans 13 amino acids. CDR3 residues: CASISGHNYGYTF. Here the CDR3 DNA reads TGTGCCAGCATTTCGGGCCATAACTATGGCTACACCTTC.

The V call is TRBV4-1, the J call TRBJ2-7; no reliable D call. Germline V lookup: CDR1 MGHRA, CDR2 YSYEKL. CDR3 length: 16 amino acids. V was trimmed by 3 bases and J by 4 bases, leaving 19 bases between them. The CDR3 nucleotides are TGCGCCAGCAGCCACCCCCCCGGTATAGCAGATTACGAGCAGTACTTC. This translates into CASSHPPGIADYEQYF.

This clonotype was seen repeatedly, ten times or more. J is TRBJ1-4 and V is TRBV5-1; possible D gene TRBD1, 5 bases. This CDR3 comprises 16 residues. V was shortened by 5 bases and J by 6 bases, with 20 bases between the two germline ends. CDR1 is SGHRS and CDR2 is YFSETQ in the germline V gene. CDR3 residues: CASRWTGRIVDEKLFF. The CDR3 DNA reads TGCGCCAGCAGGTGGACGGGACGTATCGTTGATGAAAAACTGTTTTTT.

This clonotype was picked up many times. The CDR3 DNA sequence: TGCAGCGTTGCGGTTGGCTCCTACAATGAGCAGTTCTTC. Its protein is CSVAVGSYNEQFF. The chain combines TRBV29-1 with TRBJ2-1; D remains ambiguous. Trimming shortened V by 4 bases and J by 0 bases, and 7 bases separated the two germline ends. CDR3 size: 13 residues. The germline V gene has CDR1 SQVTM and CDR2 ANQGSEA.

This clonotype was recorded at least ten times. This chain links TRBV7-9 with TRBJ2-3, with 8 bases matching TRBD2. V was clipped by 5 bases and J by 1 base; unmatched bases: 5. This CDR3 has 15 residues. Germline V gene sequence: CDR1 SEHNR, CDR2 FQNEAQ (reference sequence). The CDR3 is CASSISGSGTDTQYF. The CDR3, as DNA: TGTGCCAGCAGCATCAGCGGGAGTGGCACAGATACGCAGTATTTT.

This chain connects TRBV4-2 to TRBJ2-5, with a tentative D call TRBD2 (6 bases). CDR3 length: 17 residues. The germline V gene has CDR1 LGHNA and CDR2 YNFKEQ. V was pared by 4 bases and J by 0 bases, with 18 bases between. CDR3 nucleotides: TGTGCCAGCAGCCGGACCGGACTAAGCCTGTACCAAGAGACCCAGTACTTC. Protein product: CASSRTGLSLYQETQYF.

V and J are TRBV7-9 and TRBJ1-5; D is possibly TRBD1 (5 bases). The V end lost 6 bases, the J end lost 5 bases, and 14 bases lay between the germline ends. Germline V gene sequence: CDR1 SEHNR, CDR2 FQNEAQ (reference sequence). CDR3 length equals 14 residues. This CDR3 is CASSPSGGYQPQHF. DNA for the CDR3: TGTGCCAGCAGTCCTTCGGGGGGGTATCAGCCCCAGCATTTT.

The rearrangement uses TRBV5-1 and TRBJ2-3, with D uncertain. The length of the CDR3 is 13 residues. Germline assignment: CDR1 SGHRS and CDR2 YFSETQ. V dropped 4 bases and J dropped 8 bases, with 14 bases sitting between them. The CDR3 DNA is TGCGCCAGCAGCCAGATCGCACAATCTACGCAGTATTTT. This codes for CASSQIAQSTQYF.

The table lists this clonotype with many counts. The V gene is TRBV5-1, the J gene TRBJ2-2, with 8 bases lining up with TRBD2. V lost 4 bases, J lost 0 bases, and 5 bases stayed unmatched. Germline CDR1 and CDR2: SGHRS and YFSETQ. The CDR3 contains 16 residues. As DNA, the CDR3 is TGCGCCAGCAGCAGTACTAGCGGATCGAACACCGGGGAGCTGTTTTTT. As protein: CASSSTSGSNTGELFF.

This clonotype was detected many times. This chain connects TRBV12-3 or TRBV12-4 to TRBJ1-2; D gene uncertain. The CDR3 totals 11 residues. Trimming removed 1 base at V and 7 bases at J, with 4 bases between. The CDR3 DNA reads as TGTGCCAGCAGTTTAGGTCCTGGCTACACCTTC. This encodes CASSLGPGYTF.

This sequence joins TRBV2 and TRBJ2-2; unclear D gene. CDR1 and CDR2 (germline): SNHLY, FYNNEI. The length of the CDR3 is 14 residues. Trimming pared 3 bases from V and 5 bases from J, leaving 10 bases between. The CDR3 sequence is CASSEGRNTGELFF. As DNA, the CDR3 is TGTGCCAGCAGTGAGGGTAGGAATACCGGGGAGCTGTTTTTT.

This clonotype was seen repeatedly, ten times or more. J is TRBJ2-3 and V is TRBV5-1; tentatively, D is TRBD2 (6 bases). Trimming removed 0 bases at V and 1 base at J, with 12 bases between. Germline V gives CDR1 SGHRS, CDR2 YFSETQ. The CDR3 covers 16 residues. DNA of the CDR3: TGCGCCAGCAGCTTGGCCGAACTAGCCGGCACAGATACGCAGTATTTT. Its protein product is CASSLAELAGTDTQYF.

This clonotype was observed a few times. This chain connects TRBV29-1 to TRBJ2-1; 10 bases line up with TRBD1. The CDR3 totals 13 residues. CDR1 is SQVTM, CDR2 ANQGSEA, per germline. With V trimmed by 3 bases and J by 7 bases, 3 bases remained unmatched. CDR3: CSVEPGQGNEQFF. The CDR3 DNA is TGCAGCGTTGAGCCGGGACAGGGGAATGAGCAGTTCTTC.

The table lists this clonotype with many counts. J is TRBJ2-3 and V is TRBV30; D gene uncertain. The CDR3 loop spans 13 amino acids. Trimming pared 6 bases from V and 4 bases from J, leaving 14 bases between. Germline V gene sequence: CDR1 GTSNPN, CDR2 SVGIG (reference sequence). CDR3 in amino acids: CACSMSGADTQYF. CDR3 nucleotides: TGTGCCTGCTCTATGAGTGGCGCAGATACGCAGTATTTT.

Written as DNA, the CDR3 is TGTGCCAGCAGTTACTCGAGATCAAAAACCTCAGATAGCAATCAGCCCCAGCATTTT. It codes for CASSYSRSKTSDSNQPQHF. The genes are TRBV6-5 and TRBJ1-5; D gene ambiguous. Germline V gene sequence: CDR1 MNHEY, CDR2 SVGAGI. The germline V and J ends were trimmed by 0 bases and 0 bases, with 18 bases remaining between them. The CDR3 consists of 19 residues.

This clonotype turned up a few times. The chain carries TRBV7-9 and TRBJ2-5; a possible D gene is TRBD2 (6 bases). V was trimmed by 5 bases and J by 1 base, leaving 11 bases between them. The CDR3 contains 14 residues. Germline CDR1 SEHNR, CDR2 FQNEAQ (reference sequence). The CDR3 here is CASSQLAAQETQYF. The CDR3 DNA reads as TGTGCCAGCAGCCAACTAGCCGCCCAAGAGACCCAGTACTTC.

The V call is TRBV12-3 or TRBV12-4, the J call TRBJ2-7; TRBD1 aligns across 8 bases. V was clipped by 6 bases and J by 5 bases; unmatched bases: 12. CDR3 length equals 15 residues. The chain's CDR3 is CASSPPWTGSNEQYF. DNA for the CDR3: TGTGCCAGCAGCCCACCTTGGACAGGGTCAAACGAGCAGTACTTC.

The rearrangement links TRBV12-3 or TRBV12-4 to TRBJ1-5; D perhaps matches TRBD1 (5 bases). V gave up 0 bases and J gave up 0 bases, with 9 bases separating them. The CDR3 covers 16 residues. The CDR3 is CASSLALGGSNQPQHF. CDR3 bases: TGTGCCAGCAGTTTAGCGTTGGGGGGTAGCAATCAGCCCCAGCATTTT.

This sequence joins TRBV21-1 and TRBJ1-5; the listed D gene, TRBD1, was not tested against the DNA. TRBV21-1 is listed as a pseudogene. The CDR3 runs 16 residues. The CDR3 nucleotides read TGTGCCAGCAGCAAAGGAAGGGGTGCGGACAATCAGCCCCAGCATTTT. It yields the protein CASSKGRGADNQPQHF.

This clonotype was seen at least ten times. The chain combines TRBV7-2 with TRBJ2-7; 10 bases are a match to TRBD1. This CDR3 is 15 amino acids long. Germline loops: CDR1 SGHTA, CDR2 FQGNSA. Trimming cost V 0 bases and J 5 bases; bases outside gene matches: 4. CDR3 residues: CASSLAGTGVHEQYF. CDR3 nucleotide sequence: TGTGCCAGCAGCTTAGCGGGGACAGGGGTCCACGAGCAGTACTTC.

This clonotype came up once. This sequence joins TRBV12-3 or TRBV12-4 and TRBJ2-7, with 7 bases identical to TRBD2. Germline trimming cut 6 bases from V and 2 bases from J; bases unmatched to any gene: 13. CDR3 size: 16 residues. The CDR3 DNA sequence: TGTGCCAGCAGGCTAACAACCATAGCGGGTACCTACGAGCAGTACTTC. Protein sequence: CASRLTTIAGTYEQYF.